This T cell receptor beta chain was sequenced in a study of blood T cell repertoires in COVID-19. Study background: The United States, Italy and Spain were the sources of the acute and convalescent COVID-19 samples. T cells, B-cell-depleted T cells, or PBMCs supplied cDNA or gDNA.

Trimming shortened V by 0 bases and J by 5 bases, and 8 bases separated the two germline ends. Germline assignment: CDR1 LGHDT and CDR2 YNNKEL (reference sequence). The CDR3 has 14 residues. In the original workflow: Amplified reference gene primers provided the basis for estimating nucleated cell counts. Assay: immunoSEQ multiplex PCR; the TCRdb copy retains only in-frame clones and omits some. From that table come the V and J calls and clone size; the DNA was used to work out D and trimming. Seen here are about 220,000 clones, around four fifths observed once, and the top ten hold approximately 5.2%. One Seattle source followed patients from active infection through their disease course.

The chain combines TRBV3-1 (or the pseudogene TRBV3-2) with TRBJ2-1, with D uncertain. This clonotype originated in a woman in her seventies with COVID-19, enrolled during active disease. The specimen sequenced was peripheral blood. The CDR3 region has the DNA TGTGCCAGCAGCCAAGAATTCGGTAACAATGAGCAGTTCTTC. This sequence encodes CASSQEFGNNEQFF.